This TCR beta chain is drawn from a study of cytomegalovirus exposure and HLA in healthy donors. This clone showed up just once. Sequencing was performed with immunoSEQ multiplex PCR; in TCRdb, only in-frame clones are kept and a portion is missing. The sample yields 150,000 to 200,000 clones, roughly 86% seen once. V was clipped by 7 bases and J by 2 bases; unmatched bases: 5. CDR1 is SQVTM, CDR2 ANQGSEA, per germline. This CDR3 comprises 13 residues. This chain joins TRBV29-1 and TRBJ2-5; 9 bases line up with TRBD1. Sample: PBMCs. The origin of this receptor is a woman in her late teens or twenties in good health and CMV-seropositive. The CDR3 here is CSAPGQGQETQYF. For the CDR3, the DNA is TGCAGCGCTCCGGGACAGGGTCAAGAGACCCAGTACTTC. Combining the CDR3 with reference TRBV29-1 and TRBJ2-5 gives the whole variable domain SAVISQKPSRDICQRGTSLTIQCQVDSQVTMMFWYRQQPGQSLTLIATANQGSEATYESGFVIDKFPISRPNLTFSTLTVSNMSPEDSSIYLCSAPGQGQETQYFGPGTRLLVL.